These 2 T cell receptor beta chains were all obtained from the same sample, sequenced in a study of shared clonotypes between healthy human individuals. Some clones are missing from TCRdb's copy, which holds only in-frame ones; the method was immunoSEQ multiplex PCR. Altogether about 2.4 million clones are present, over 85% being singletons, with the ten largest covering about 0.13%. The material sequenced was naive CD4+ T cells sorted from blood. Noted subset: CD45RA+ positively selected. The receptor source for this set is a man between 18 and 35 years old in good health.

This clone was counted once. The genes are TRBV27 and TRBJ2-3; 8 bases agree with TRBD1. Germline CDR1 and CDR2: MNHEY and SMNVEV (reference sequence). This CDR3 has 14 residues. V gave up 4 bases and J gave up 2 bases; unmatched junction bases: 2. CDR3 protein: CASSWDRFTDTQYF. CDR3 nucleotide sequence: TGTGCCAGCAGTTGGGACAGGTTCACAGATACGCAGTATTTT.

The rearrangement uses TRBV5-1 and TRBJ2-5; D unresolved. The CDR3 is 15 amino acids. Germline values: CDR1 SGHRS, CDR2 YFSETQ. Trimming took off 4 bases at V and 1 base at J, with 14 bases between the two ends. The CDR3 DNA is TGCGCCAGCAGCCCGCCTGCTGGTGCCCAAGAGACCCAGTACTTC. Its protein product is CASSPPAGAQETQYF. Full variable domain (remainder filled in from reference TRBV5-1 and TRBJ2-5): KAGVTQTPRYLIKTRGQQVTLSCSPISGHRSVSWYQQTPGQGLQFLFEYFSETQRNKGNFPGRFSGRQFSNSRSEMNVSTLELGDSALYLCASSPPAGAQETQYFGPGTRLLVL.